This entry features one TCR beta chain sequence. This clone has just a few counts. No cognate antigen has been identified for it. It has no much larger one-base neighbor in the sample; base qualities were not kept. This sample stems from a study of T cell responses to AZD1222 COVID-19 vaccine (dated by TCRdb to the early 2020s). As for the study more broadly: A total of 230 to 250 trial participants underwent TCR sequencing, of whom 207 received two doses of AZD1222 and some 25 received two doses of the MenACWY control vaccine. Trial participants were enrolled by age into 18-55, 56-69 and 70-plus year subgroups, with roughly 160, 29 and 62 TCR-sequenced participants respectively. Study-wide findings and limitations: Participants were mostly white British and included more females than males, and it was suggested by the authors that clonal diversity may have been underestimated. Reportedly, almost half of the unique spike-specific TCRs recognized epitopes lying outside the regions that are mutated in the B.1.351 and B.1.1.7 variants. Because no day 14 peak-response samples were available, repertoires were characterized only after the peak T cell response. Conclusions about previously exposed vaccinees are limited, since just 5 or 6 AZD1222 recipients were seropositive for SARS-CoV-2 at baseline. A significant rise in spike-specific TCR breadth and depth was observed after two AZD1222 doses relative to day 0 and relative to MenACWY recipients. In the small 56-69-year group, the increase in depth fell short of significance, most likely because of low power. Vaccine-associated CD4 TCRs spanned the whole spike protein, with dominant responses in regions 160-218 and 743-854.

Trimmed from V: 4 bases; trimmed from J: 4 bases; junction bases lacking a gene match: 10. The cysteine opens and the phenylalanine closes a CDR3 of 17 amino acids. The entry retains the CDR3 DNA only, 51 bases that are in frame from base 1. Reading the germline V gene gives CDR1 LGHNA and CDR2 YSLEER. Per the publication, the time point label means: baseline before first vaccination. This specimen's treatment or condition label, per the study, means: meningococcal conjugate vaccine given as trial control. Samples from vaccinated people were obtained from the UK trials COV001 and COV002, which included a single-blind randomized controlled phase 2/3 trial of AZD1222 (ChAdOx1 nCoV-19) in healthy adults. For TCRbeta chain sequencing, PBMC samples from trial participants were taken at day 0 and at day 28 after the second dose. The CDR3 regions of human TCRbeta chains were subjected to immunosequencing. On the study's bioinformatics: Repertoire TCRs were matched against a reference library of SARS-CoV-2-specific TCRs generated with the MIRA antigen-specificity platform. Breadth was defined as the fraction of unique TCRs that were SARS-CoV-2-associated. Depth was defined as the fraction of total T cells that were SARS-CoV-2-associated. Using the MIRA data, each spike-specific TCR was assigned both to the spike region to which the TCR was reactive and to a CD4 or CD8 class. Log10-transformed breadth and depth values were compared by one-way ANOVA with Sidak's multiple comparisons tests. This immuneACCESS table, as held by TCRdb, lists in-frame sequences with V and J called but not all clones. Of the missing ones, under half trace to an unresolved V gene in checked studies; the others have no known cause. V, J and clone size are those of that table, while D and trimming were read from the DNA. The sample profile shows more than 150,000 clones; about nine tenths of them were found once. The ten top clones hold less than 3% of the sample.

This receptor chain uses TRBV4-3 and TRBJ1-6, with TRBD1 matching 7 junction bases. This specimen was peripheral blood, taken on day 0 of MenACWY control vaccination. The sequence was collected from an adult in good health. The DNA sequence is given as TGCGCCAGCAGCCGGGACGTTCCGGGACAGTATAATTCACCCCTCCACTTT. This yields the protein CASSRDVPGQYNSPLHF.